One and the same sample provided the 14 T cell receptor beta chains below, sequenced in a study of T-cell reconstitution after alpha-beta-depleted transplantation in children. Unique molecular identifiers were incorporated into the prepared TCRbeta library. MiXCR was run by TCRdb on the PCR reads, yielding one entry per CDR3 protein. The sample lists more than 85,000 distinct CDR3 sequences, about 6.8% occurring once. This specimen consisted of PBMCs, obtained before TCRalphabeta/CD19-depleted stem cell transplant. The receptors here all came from a boy aged 2-15 years with acute lymphoblastic leukemia, due to receive a stem cell transplant.

This clonotype was counted at least ten times. The chain combines TRBV6-4 with TRBJ2-1; 13 bases match TRBD2. This CDR3 has 15 amino acids. V lost 3 bases to trimming and J lost 4 bases; unmatched junction nucleotides: 0. Germline CDR1 and CDR2: MRHNA and SNTAGT. CDR3 amino acids: CASSETSGGYNEQFF. The CDR3 DNA sequence: TGTGCCAGCAGTGAGACTAGCGGGGGGTACAATGAGCAGTTCTTC.

Points on this clonotype: A much larger clone differs by one base, so this may be a read error. The chain recombines TRBV2 with TRBJ1-5; no definite D call. CDR3 length: 15 residues. Germline assignment: CDR1 SNHLY and CDR2 FYNNEI. The CDR3 nucleotides are TGTACCAGCAGTCTATTTTCATATAGCAATCAGCCCCAGCATTTT. Translation: CTSSLFSYSNQPQHF.

The V and J genes are TRBV20-1 and TRBJ1-4, with a possible D match to TRBD1 (5 bases). V was cut by 0 bases and J by 6 bases, with 14 bases left in between. Germline CDR1 is DFQATT and CDR2 is SNEGSKA (reference sequence). The CDR3 consists of 15 residues. The CDR3 DNA reads as TGCAGTGCTAGAGATCAGGGCAGGCGGGATGAAAAACTGTTTTTT. Translated, it gives CSARDQGRRDEKLFF.

This clonotype was detected ten times or more. One end of the junction fails to match germline, which may point to a read error. J is TRBJ2-4 and V is TRBV10-3; 9 bases map to TRBD2. The length of the CDR3 is 19 residues. The germline CDR1 and CDR2 sequences are ENHRY and SYGVKD. CDR3 DNA sequence: TGTGCCATCAGTGAGTCGAGGATAGCGGGGGACCTAGCCAAAAACATTCAGTCCTTC. Its translation: CAISESRIAGDLAKNIQSF.

In DNA, the CDR3 is TGTGCCACCAGCGACCCGAGACAGGGCCTCTCACCTTGTACCTTC. It codes for CATSDPRQGLSPCTF. This rearrangement joins TRBV15 to TRBJ1-2; 7 positions agree with TRBD1. Trimming at V came to 5 bases and at J to 14 bases, leaving 20 bases not matched to a gene. CDR1 and CDR2 (germline): LNHNV, YYDKDF (reference sequence). The CDR3 is made up of 15 amino acids.

V gene TRBV6-1 combines with J gene TRBJ2-3; 7 bases fit TRBD2. The CDR3 totals 18 residues. From germline, CDR1 is MNHNS and CDR2 SASEGT. Trimming took 0 bases from V and 2 from J; bases not matched to a gene: 11. The CDR3 sequence is CASSEAYPAGPHTDTQYF. The DNA of the CDR3 is TGTGCCAGCAGTGAAGCCTACCCAGCGGGGCCCCACACAGATACGCAGTATTTT.

The V call is TRBV3-1, the J call TRBJ1-4; TRBD1 is a possible D gene (6 bases). This CDR3 contains 14 residues. Trimming removed 4 bases from V and 3 bases from J, with 9 bases in between. Germline V gene lookup returns CDR1 LGHDT and CDR2 YNNKEL (reference sequence). In DNA, the CDR3 is TGTGCCAGCAGCCGACAGGTGGCTAATGAAAAACTGTTTTTT. This codes for CASSRQVANEKLFF.

This clonotype was detected ten times or more. V usage is TRBV10-3 and J usage is TRBJ2-1, with TRBD2 matching 11 bases. From germline, CDR1 is ENHRY and CDR2 SYGVKD. V lost 4 bases and J lost 7; bases outside the gene matches: 3. The CDR3 length is 14 residues. The CDR3 is CAISGLAGGNEQFF. The CDR3 region has the DNA TGTGCCATCAGTGGTCTAGCGGGGGGAAATGAGCAGTTCTTC.

The J gene is TRBJ2-3, the V gene TRBV18, with 10 bases fitting TRBD1. The germline V gene encodes CDR1 KGHSH and CDR2 LQKENI. V gave up 4 bases and J gave up 8 bases; unmatched junction bases: 24. This CDR3 spans 20 amino acids. CDR3 region: CASSLLGGPTGTGDTGTQYF. CDR3 DNA: TGTGCCAGCTCACTCCTCGGGGGGCCAACCGGGACAGGGGACACCGGTACGCAGTATTTT.

CDR3 sequence (DNA): TGTGCCAGCAGTTACCGCCAGGAACACTATGGCTACACCTTC. It yields the protein CASSYRQEHYGYTF. The chain is built from TRBV6-2 or TRBV6-3 and TRBJ1-2; D call uncertain. CDR3 length equals 14 residues. From germline, CDR1 is MNHEY and CDR2 SVGEGT. V gave up 2 bases and J gave up 3 bases, with 10 bases separating them.

This clonotype has ten or more counts. The rearrangement joins TRBV2 to TRBJ2-1, with 12 bases lining up with TRBD2. The J segment lost 6 bases and the V segment lost 2 bases, leaving 5 bases of the junction unmatched. Looked up from germline, CDR1 is SNHLY and CDR2 is FYNNEI. CDR3 length: 16 amino acids. This CDR3 is CASSERLAGVLNEQFF. CDR3 nucleotides: TGTGCCAGCAGTGAAAGACTAGCGGGGGTGCTCAATGAGCAGTTCTTC.

This clonotype was recorded many times. The chain couples TRBV29-1 to TRBJ2-3; D is possibly TRBD2 (6 bases). CDR1 SQVTM and CDR2 ANQGSEA come from the germline V gene. There are 13 residues in the CDR3. The V end was cut by 3 bases, the J end by 4 bases, with 11 bases between. The CDR3 coding sequence is TGCAGCGTTGAGGCTAGCGACGCAGATACGCAGTATTTT. This codes for CSVEASDADTQYF.

This clonotype has ten or more counts. This chain uses TRBV6-2 or TRBV6-3 with TRBJ2-1, with 15 bases aligning to TRBD2. The junction had 0 bases not matched to a gene; V was cut back by 2 bases and J by 7 bases. This CDR3 region has 15 residues. Germline-derived CDR1 and CDR2 are MNHEY and SVGEGT. The CDR3 region has the DNA TGTGCCAGCAGTTACGGGACTAGCGGGGGGAATGAGCAGTTCTTC. This sequence encodes CASSYGTSGGNEQFF.

This chain uses TRBV7-2 with TRBJ1-5, with a tentative D call TRBD1 (6 bases). The CDR3 is 13 amino acids. Per germline, CDR1 SGHTA and CDR2 FQGNSA. Trimming removed 8 bases at V and 4 bases at J, with 12 bases between. DNA of the CDR3: TGTGCCAGCGGCACCAGGGGTAATCAGCCCCAGCATTTT. Protein: CASGTRGNQPQHF.